These 8 T cell receptor beta chains were all obtained from the same sample, sequenced in a study of cytomegalovirus exposure and HLA in healthy donors. Libraries were prepared by immunoSEQ multiplex PCR; TCRdb keeps only in-frame clonotypes and omits some of them. The sample comprises about 130,000 clones, around nine tenths of which are singletons, and approximately 1.5% rests with the top ten. The source material was PBMCs. The receptors were sampled from a man aged 25 to 45 in good health and CMV-seronegative.

The rearrangement links TRBV9 to TRBJ2-2, with 7 bases that match TRBD1. CDR3 size: 14 residues. Germline assignment: CDR1 SGDLS and CDR2 YYNGEE. V gave up 1 base and J gave up 3 bases; unmatched junction bases: 0. The CDR3 DNA reads as TGTGCCAGCAGCGTAACAGGGGACACCGGGGAGCTGTTTTTT. It is translated as CASSVTGDTGELFF.

The genes are TRBV10-3 and TRBJ2-1; D is uncertain. Trimming cost V 3 bases and J 8 bases, with 11 bases left between them. This CDR3 has 13 amino acids. Germline V gene lookup returns CDR1 ENHRY and CDR2 SYGVKD. CDR3 protein: CAISDPGFDEQFF. In DNA, the CDR3 is TGTGCCATCAGTGACCCCGGTTTCGATGAGCAGTTCTTC.

The rearrangement links TRBV30 to TRBJ2-1; no firm D call. The CDR3 covers 13 residues. Germline-derived CDR1 and CDR2 are GTSNPN and SVGIG (reference sequence). Trimming pared 4 bases from V and 4 bases from J, leaving 11 bases between. CDR3 sequence: CAWNSPRYNEQFF. In DNA, the CDR3 is TGTGCCTGGAACTCCCCCCGGTACAATGAGCAGTTCTTC.

The chain joins TRBV5-1 to TRBJ1-4; 7 bases line up with TRBD1. The CDR3 totals 16 residues. Trimming cost V 1 base and J 5 bases; bases outside gene matches: 8. From germline, CDR1 is SGHRS and CDR2 YFSETQ. CDR3 amino acids: CASSLFGQEENEKLFF. In DNA, the CDR3 is TGCGCCAGCAGCTTGTTCGGACAGGAGGAAAATGAAAAACTGTTTTTT.

This clone was detected a few times. V is TRBV6-4 and J is TRBJ2-1, with TRBD2 matching over 8 bases. The germline V gene has CDR1 MRHNA and CDR2 SNTAGT. The ends lost 3 bases at V and 4 bases at J; junction bases unmatched: 2. This CDR3 has 14 amino acids. CDR3 DNA sequence: TGTGCCAGCAGTGAACTAGCGGATTACAATGAGCAGTTCTTC. Protein: CASSELADYNEQFF.

The chain combines TRBV29-1 with TRBJ2-1; D possibly corresponds to TRBD2 (6 bases). Between the trimmed V and J ends, which lost 5 bases and 0 bases, there was a span of 14 bases. The CDR3 contains 15 residues. Germline lookup yields CDR1 SQVTM and CDR2 ANQGSEA. The CDR3 here is CSVRSSVSSYNEQFF. The DNA of the CDR3 is TGCAGCGTTCGATCTAGCGTGAGCTCCTACAATGAGCAGTTCTTC.

With regard to this clone: Other DNA variants within this sample encode the same CDR3. The gene calls are TRBV4-1 and TRBJ1-1, with D possibly TRBD1 on 5 matching bases. The CDR3 is 14 amino acids. Between the trimmed V and J ends, which lost 1 base and 1 base, there was a span of 7 bases. Germline V gives CDR1 MGHRA, CDR2 YSYEKL. This CDR3 is CASSQGQGNTEAFF. DNA for the CDR3: TGCGCCAGCAGCCAAGGGCAGGGGAACACTGAAGCTTTCTTT.

A note on this clone: At one of its ends the junction is not consistent with the germline gene, which may arise from a read error. This sequence joins TRBV5-6 and TRBJ1-3, with D unresolved. Germline CDR1 and CDR2: SGHDT and YYEEEE. The CDR3 sequence is 13 residues long. CDR3 residues: CASSLGRGEALLF. The CDR3 DNA reads as TGTGCCAGCAGCTTGGGGCGGGGTGAGGCACTCCTTTTT. Filled out from reference TRBV5-6 and TRBJ1-3, the complete variable domain reads DAGVTQSPTHLIKTRGQQVTLRCSPKSGHDTVSWYQQALGQGPQFIFQYYEEEERQRGNFPDRFSGHQFPNYSSELNVNALLLGDSALYLCASSLGRGEALLFGEGSWLTVV.